What follows are 3 T cell receptor beta chains derived from one specimen sequenced in a study of Ad26.COV2.S vaccination and SARS-CoV-2 variants. The treatment is: approximately 18 received Ad26.COV2.S at low or high dose, single or two shots; several received placebo; per-sample allocation not given. Sampling was performed 63 days after the first vaccine or placebo injection. Data came from immunoSEQ multiplex PCR; TCRdb stores just in-frame clones and leaves some out. The table lists some 480,000 clones, 87% of them singletons. The source was peripheral blood, collected in a trial of Ad26.COV2.S vaccine versus placebo. The receptors were sampled from a person between 18 and 65 years old who received the Ad26.COV2.S COVID-19 vaccine or a placebo.

This sequence joins TRBV7-2 and TRBJ2-7; a possible D gene is TRBD1 (5 bases). The CDR3 is 19 residues long. The V end was cut by 1 base, the J end by 7 bases, with 29 bases between. CDR1 SGHTA and CDR2 FQGNSA come from the germline V gene. CDR3 coding DNA: TGTGCCAGCAGCTTAGAGGCCCGTTTGGGGCTTACAAGTCCTGGGGAGCAGTACTTC. Protein product: CASSLEARLGLTSPGEQYF.

The chain links TRBV4-2 to TRBJ2-5, with a weak D call TRBD2 (7 bases). Germline CDR1 reads LGHNA; CDR2 reads YNFKEQ. The CDR3 runs to 15 residues. The ends were cut back, 4 bases at V and 6 bases at J, with 18 bases in the middle. The CDR3 nucleotides read TGTGCCAGCAGCCCAGACGAGGGAGGGGGAAAGACCCAGTACTTC. Translation: CASSPDEGGGKTQYF.

V is TRBV4-2 and J is TRBJ2-1, with 9 bases that match TRBD2. Trimming cost V 3 bases and J 7 bases; bases outside gene matches: 7. The V gene's germline CDR1 is LGHNA and CDR2 YNFKEQ. CDR3 length: 15 amino acids. CDR3 DNA sequence: TGTGCCAGCAGCCAGCTAGCGGGGTTTACGAATGAGCAGTTCTTC. Amino acid sequence: CASSQLAGFTNEQFF.